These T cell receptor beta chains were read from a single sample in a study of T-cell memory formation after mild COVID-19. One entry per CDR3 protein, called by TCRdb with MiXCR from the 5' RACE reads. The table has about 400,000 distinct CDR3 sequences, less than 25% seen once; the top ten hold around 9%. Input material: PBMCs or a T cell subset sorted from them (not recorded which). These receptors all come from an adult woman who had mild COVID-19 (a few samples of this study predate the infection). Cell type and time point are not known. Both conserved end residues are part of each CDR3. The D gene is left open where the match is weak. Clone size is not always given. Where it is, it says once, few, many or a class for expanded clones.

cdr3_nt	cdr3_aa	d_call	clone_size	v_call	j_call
TGTGCCAGCAGTTTTCCCCTCTATGGCTACACCTTC	CASSFPLYGYTF	NA	NA	TRBV12-3/TRBV12-4	TRBJ1-2
TGTGCCAGCAGTGCGGGGGGGCCCTCCTACGAGCAGTACTTC	CASSAGGPSYEQYF	TRBD2	NA	TRBV6-2/TRBV6-3	TRBJ2-7
TGTGCCAGCGGAGTGGGGGGGGCGGGCGATGAGCAGTTCTTC	CASGVGGAGDEQFF	NA	few	TRBV5-4	TRBJ2-1
TGTGCCAGCAGCTTCCTACTAGCGGGGGGACGGAACACCGGGGAGCTGTTTTTT	CASSFLLAGGRNTGELFF	TRBD2	NA	TRBV7-2	TRBJ2-2
TGTGCCAGCAGTGTGGAGGTAGGGCGGGCTTTCTTT	CASSVEVGRAFF	NA	NA	TRBV6-1	TRBJ1-1
TGTGCCACCAGTGAGATCGGACAGGGCGAGACCCAGTACTTC	CATSEIGQGETQYF	TRBD1	few	TRBV24-1	TRBJ2-5
TGCAGCGCCCTGACCGGGACAGCTTACGAGCAGTACTTC	CSALTGTAYEQYF	TRBD1	few	TRBV29-1	TRBJ2-7
TGTGCCAGCAGCCAAGGGGCAGCGAACACCGGGGAGCTGTTTTTT	CASSQGAANTGELFF	NA	NA	TRBV3-1	TRBJ2-2
TGTGCCAGCTCACGTAACACTAACAATCAGCCCCAGCATTTT	CASSRNTNNQPQHF	NA	NA	TRBV18	TRBJ1-5
TGTGCCAGCAGCCCCGCCAGTGATAATTCACCCCTCCACTTT	CASSPASDNSPLHF	NA	NA	TRBV7-2	TRBJ1-6
TGTGCCAGCACCCCTCAGGGGCCGACCGGGGGCTACACCTTC	CASTPQGPTGGYTF	NA	once	TRBV12-3/TRBV12-4	TRBJ1-2
TGCGCCAGCAGCCAAGATTTGGAAACAGATACGCAGTATTTT	CASSQDLETDTQYF	NA	few	TRBV4-1	TRBJ2-3
TGTGCCAGCAGCTTGTGGGGCGGTCAGCCCCAGCATTTT	CASSLWGGQPQHF	NA	NA	TRBV5-5	TRBJ1-5
TGTGCCAGCAGCGGGGCGCACTACGAGCAGTACTTC	CASSGAHYEQYF	NA	once	TRBV7-2	TRBJ2-7
TGTGCCATCAGCCTCCAGGGGCTGGACGGCTACACCTTC	CAISLQGLDGYTF	NA	NA	TRBV10-3	TRBJ1-2
TGTGCCAGCAGTTACGCAAGGGAGACCCAGTACTTC	CASSYARETQYF	NA	NA	TRBV6-2/TRBV6-3	TRBJ2-5
TGTGCCAGCAGCTCAGATGGAACAGATTTTATACTAGCCAAAAACATTCAGTACTTC	CASSSDGTDFILAKNIQYF	NA	NA	TRBV12-3/TRBV12-4	TRBJ2-4
TGTGCCAGCAGCCAAGATCCCACAGATTCCGAGCAGTACTTC	CASSQDPTDSEQYF	NA	NA	TRBV4-2	TRBJ2-7
TGTGCCACCAGCAGGATACAGGGGGTTAATTCACCCCTCCACTTT	CATSRIQGVNSPLHF	TRBD1	few	TRBV15	TRBJ1-6
TGTGCCACCAGTGATGGACAGTTATACGAGCAGTACTTC	CATSDGQLYEQYF	NA	NA	TRBV24-1	TRBJ2-7
TGTGCCAGCAGCCAAGGGACTAGCGGCAGGCTCTGGGAGCAGTACTTC	CASSQGTSGRLWEQYF	TRBD2	NA	TRBV3-1	TRBJ2-7
TGTGCCAGCAGCTTAGGCAGGGGGCAAAATCAGCCCCAGCATTTT	CASSLGRGQNQPQHF	TRBD1	many	TRBV7-9	TRBJ1-5
TGTGCCAGCAGACATTGGGACAGAATGAACACTGAAGCTTTCTTT	CASRHWDRMNTEAFF	TRBD1	once	TRBV11-3	TRBJ1-1
TGTGCCACCAGCAGAGATAAGGGGCCCACAGATACGCAGTATTTT	CATSRDKGPTDTQYF	NA	NA	TRBV15	TRBJ2-3
TGCGCCAGCAGCTTGTTAGCGGGAGGCTCCTACGAGCAGTACTTC	CASSLLAGGSYEQYF	TRBD2	many	TRBV5-1	TRBJ2-7
TGTGCCAGCAGCCAAACGGCGCGGCAGTATTTT	CASSQTARQYF	NA	many	TRBV3-1	TRBJ2-3
TGTGCCACCAGGGGACTAGCTCAAGAGACCCAGTACTTC	CATRGLAQETQYF	TRBD2	few	TRBV24-1	TRBJ2-5
TGTGCCAGCAGCCATCCACGGGACTACAATGAGCAGTTCTTC	CASSHPRDYNEQFF	NA	NA	TRBV28	TRBJ2-1